The T cell receptor beta chain under discussion was sequenced for a study of shared clonotypes between healthy human individuals. Those who donated, Caucasian adults without exception, all lived in Nashville, Tennessee. Germline V CDR1 and CDR2: MNHEY, SMNVEV (reference sequence). The CDR3 consists of 16 residues. V lost 5 bases, J lost 2 bases, and 16 bases lay in between. Replicate PCRs for sorted subsets used roughly 200 ng DNA; this equaled around 29,000 T cell genomes. TCRdb's table, derived via immunoSEQ multiplex PCR, lists solely in-frame clones and lacks some. This sample has a few million clones, with roughly 92% found just once.

The TCR comes from a man younger than 35 in good health. The rearrangement joins TRBV27 to TRBJ1-5; TRBD1 is a possible D gene (6 bases). Sequencing input: naive CD4+ T cells sorted from blood. Subset noted: CD45RA+ positively selected. The chain's CDR3 is CASSLLGQSRNQPQHF. Here the CDR3 DNA reads TGTGCCAGCAGTCTCCTCGGACAGTCCCGCAATCAGCCCCAGCATTTT.